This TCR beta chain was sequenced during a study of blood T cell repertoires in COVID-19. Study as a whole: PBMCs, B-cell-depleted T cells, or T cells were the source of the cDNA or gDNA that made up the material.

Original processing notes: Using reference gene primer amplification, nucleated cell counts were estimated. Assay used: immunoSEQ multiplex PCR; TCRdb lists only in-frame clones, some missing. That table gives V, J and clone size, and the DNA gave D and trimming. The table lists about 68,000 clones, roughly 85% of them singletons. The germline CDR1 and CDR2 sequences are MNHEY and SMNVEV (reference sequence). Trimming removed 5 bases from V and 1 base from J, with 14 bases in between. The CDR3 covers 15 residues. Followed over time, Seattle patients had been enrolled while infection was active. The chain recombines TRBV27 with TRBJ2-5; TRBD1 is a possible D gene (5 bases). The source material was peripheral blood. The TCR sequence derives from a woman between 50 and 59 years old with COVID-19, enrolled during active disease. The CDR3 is CASSNTPGFQETQYF. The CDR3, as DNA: TGTGCCAGCAGTAATACCCCAGGGTTCCAAGAGACCCAGTACTTC.